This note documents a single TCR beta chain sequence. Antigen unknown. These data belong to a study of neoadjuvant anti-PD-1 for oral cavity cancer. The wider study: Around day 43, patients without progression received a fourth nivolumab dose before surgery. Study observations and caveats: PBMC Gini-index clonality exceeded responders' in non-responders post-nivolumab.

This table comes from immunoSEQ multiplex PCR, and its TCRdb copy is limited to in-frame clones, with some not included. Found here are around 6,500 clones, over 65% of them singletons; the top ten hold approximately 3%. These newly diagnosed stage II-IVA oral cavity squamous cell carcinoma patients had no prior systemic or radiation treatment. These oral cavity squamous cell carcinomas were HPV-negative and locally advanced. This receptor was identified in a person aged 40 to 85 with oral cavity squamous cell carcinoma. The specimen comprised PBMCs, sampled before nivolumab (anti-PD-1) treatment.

The CDR3 coding sequence is TGCAGCGTAAAGACTAGCGGGGGGGCAGAGACCCAGTACTTC. This sequence encodes CSVKTSGGAETQYF. The V gene is TRBV29-1, the J gene TRBJ2-5, with 14 positions matching TRBD2. CDR1 SQVTM and CDR2 ANQGSEA come from the germline V gene. The length of the CDR3 is 14 residues. V dropped 6 bases and J dropped 4; count of bases not matched to a gene: 4. Based on the CDR3 plus reference TRBV29-1 and TRBJ2-5, the full variable domain is SAVISQKPSRDICQRGTSLTIQCQVDSQVTMMFWYRQQPGQSLTLIATANQGSEATYESGFVIDKFPISRPNLTFSTLTVSNMSPEDSSIYLCSVKTSGGAETQYFGPGTRLLVL.